Each of the 5 T cell receptor beta chains below was sequenced from the same sample in a study of T cell responses to AZD1222 COVID-19 vaccine. Measured with immunoSEQ multiplex PCR; TCRdb has only the in-frame clones, and not every one. The data hold over 45,000 clones, with 80% to 90% observed a single time. The sequencing used peripheral blood, collected on day 0 of AZD1222 vaccination. The source of these receptors is an adult in good health.

V gene TRBV7-6 combines with J gene TRBJ2-6; 7 nucleotides agree with TRBD1. Germline CDR1 is SGHVS and CDR2 is FNYEAQ. V lost 5 bases to trimming and J lost 0 bases; unmatched junction nucleotides: 10. This CDR3 has 18 amino acids. CDR3 protein: CASSPGQVRTSGANVLTF. CDR3 nucleotide sequence: TGTGCCAGCAGCCCCGGACAGGTAAGGACCTCTGGGGCCAACGTCCTGACTTTC.

The chain recombines TRBV19 with TRBJ1-4, with D possibly being TRBD1 (5 bases). The ends were cut back, 7 bases at V and 0 bases at J, with 21 bases in the middle. The germline gives CDR1 LNHDA, CDR2 SQIVND (reference sequence). The CDR3 contains 18 residues. The DNA of the CDR3 is TGTGCCAGTACCTTCAGGATGGGGGGAGCTGCAACTAATGAAAAACTGTTTTTT. Amino acids: CASTFRMGGAATNEKLFF.

This clone was seen only a few times. The V and J genes are TRBV5-1 and TRBJ1-3; 7 nucleotides agree with TRBD1. CDR3 length equals 14 residues. Germline CDR1 is SGHRS and CDR2 is YFSETQ. After removal of 4 bases from V and 14 bases from J, the junction contained 15 bases not matched to a gene. CDR3 DNA: TGCGCCAGCAGCGTAGAAACCGCAGGGGGGCAGCTATATTTT. Protein product: CASSVETAGGQLYF.

This clone occurred a few times. The chain combines TRBV6-2 or TRBV6-3 with TRBJ2-1, with 9 bases aligning to TRBD1. CDR1 is MNHEY and CDR2 is SVGEGT in the germline V gene. This CDR3 has 14 residues. V gave up 4 bases and J gave up 12 bases; unmatched junction bases: 10. The CDR3 DNA follows: TGTGCCAGCAGTTCCGCCTCGGACAGGGGAGCGCAGTTCTTC. Translating gives CASSSASDRGAQFF.

This clone occurred once. The rearrangement joins TRBV12-3 or TRBV12-4 to TRBJ1-1; 8 positions agree with TRBD1. The CDR3 runs to 13 residues. The V segment lost 2 bases and the J segment 11 bases; nucleotides outside the gene matches: 7. CDR3 sequence reads: CASSLRQGAVAFF. Here the CDR3 DNA reads TGTGCCAGCAGTTTACGGCAGGGGGCAGTGGCTTTCTTT.